This note documents a single T cell receptor (beta chain) sequence. The CDR3 spans 14 residues. With 0 bases removed from V and 6 bases from J, the gap between germline ends came to 9 bases. Germline CDR1 SGDLS, CDR2 YYNGEE. The sample belongs to a study of blood T cell repertoires in COVID-19. For the study at large: Both acute and convalescent COVID-19 samples were obtained from the United States, Italy and Spain.

Study processing details: Nucleated cell counts were estimated from reference gene primer amplification. Method: immunoSEQ multiplex PCR; TCRdb's copy keeps in-frame clones and lacks some. Clone size and the V and J calls come from that table; the DNA yielded D and trimming. The data show several thousand clones, approximately 90% seen once. This TCR was recovered from a human donor in a cohort sampled during active COVID-19. The donor label of this sample is uncertain. The chain is built from TRBV9 and TRBJ2-2; D call uncertain. The sequenced material came from peripheral blood. CDR3: CASSVADVAGELFF. CDR3 nucleotide sequence: TGTGCCAGCAGCGTAGCTGATGTAGCCGGGGAGCTGTTTTTT.